This TCR beta chain was recorded in a study of T cell responses to AZD1222 COVID-19 vaccine. Concerning this clone itself: Antigen unknown.

Clones were sequenced by immunoSEQ multiplex PCR, and TCRdb holds only the in-frame ones, with some missing. This sample has 90,000 to 150,000 clones, with around nine tenths found just once. V was shortened by 6 bases and J by 0 bases, with 14 bases between the two germline ends. The CDR3 totals 15 residues. CDR1 and CDR2 (germline): SGHAT, FQNNGV. Whole-study findings and limits: The sample set comprised mostly white British donors with more females, and clonal diversity was possibly underestimated. The breadth and depth of Spike-specific TCRs increased once two AZD1222 doses had been given. Repertoire sampling was restricted to post-peak T cell response timepoints.

The rearrangement joins TRBV11-2 to TRBJ1-1; TRBD1 is a possible D gene (6 bases). The clonotype comes from an adult in good health. The material sequenced was peripheral blood, taken on day 0 of AZD1222 vaccination. CDR3 DNA: TGTGCCAGCAGAAAGGGACAAATCATGAACACTGAAGCTTTCTTT. Translating gives CASRKGQIMNTEAFF.